Below are 23 T cell receptor beta chains sequenced from a single sample in a study of T cell changes during pregnancy in multiple sclerosis. TCRdb's copy holds only in-frame clones and misses some; the assay was immunoSEQ multiplex PCR. The sample includes some 100,000 clones, about 90% of them seen just once. The sample was peripheral blood, taken after pregnancy. The receptors come from a female donor with multiple sclerosis, enrolled in a pregnancy study.

The rearrangement joins TRBV7-8 to TRBJ2-3, with a possible D match to TRBD2 (5 bases). The germline CDR1 and CDR2 sequences are SGHVS and FQNEAQ. The CDR3 loop spans 16 amino acids. The germline V and J ends were trimmed by 4 bases and 1 base, with 15 bases remaining between them. The DNA for the CDR3 is TGTGCCAGCAGCTCCTCCCGGACTGCTCGCACAGATACGCAGTATTTT. Translated: CASSSSRTARTDTQYF.

This clone occurred once. This chain connects TRBV27 to TRBJ1-5; tentative D call: TRBD1 (6 bases). V was clipped by 2 bases and J by 3 bases, with 8 bases between them. Germline values: CDR1 MNHEY, CDR2 SMNVEV (reference sequence). The CDR3 runs 14 residues. The CDR3 here is CASSLPGANQPQHF. CDR3 bases: TGTGCCAGCAGTTTACCAGGGGCCAATCAGCCCCAGCATTTT.

For the CDR3, the DNA is TGTGCCAGCAGCTCGGGACTAGCGGGGATCAATGAGCAGTTCTTC. Encoded protein: CASSSGLAGINEQFF. V is TRBV7-9 and J is TRBJ2-1; 13 nucleotides line up with TRBD2. Trimming removed 4 bases from V and 6 bases from J; junction bases left unmatched: 3. The CDR3 extends over 15 amino acids. CDR1 SEHNR and CDR2 FQNEAQ come from the germline V gene (reference sequence). Combining the CDR3 with reference TRBV7-9 and TRBJ2-1 gives the whole variable domain DTGVSQNPRHKITKRGQNVTFRCDPISEHNRLYWYRQTLGQGPEFLTYFQNEAQLEKSRLLSDRFSAERPKGSFSTLEIQRTEQGDSAMYLCASSSGLAGINEQFFGPGTRLTVL.

As DNA, the CDR3 is TGTGCCAGCAGCCTCCCCACTATTTTCGACAGACACAATGAGCAGTTCTTC. It encodes CASSLPTIFDRHNEQFF. V is TRBV5-6 and J is TRBJ2-1, with D perhaps matching TRBD1 (5 bases). This CDR3 comprises 17 residues. Trimming took off 4 bases at V and 5 bases at J, with 22 bases between the two ends. Germline V CDR1 and CDR2: SGHDT, YYEEEE. Full variable domain (remainder filled in from reference TRBV5-6 and TRBJ2-1): DAGVTQSPTHLIKTRGQQVTLRCSPKSGHDTVSWYQQALGQGPQFIFQYYEEEERQRGNFPDRFSGHQFPNYSSELNVNALLLGDSALYLCASSLPTIFDRHNEQFFGPGTRLTVL.

V gene TRBV4-1 combines with J gene TRBJ1-1; D is uncertain. Trimming stripped 0 bases from V and 1 base from J, with 6 bases between. The CDR3 extends over 14 amino acids. The germline V gene encodes CDR1 MGHRA and CDR2 YSYEKL. The CDR3: CASSQDRGNTEAFF. CDR3 sequence (DNA): TGCGCCAGCAGCCAAGATCGCGGGAACACTGAAGCTTTCTTT.

The chain uses TRBV19 and TRBJ2-7; TRBD1 might be the D (5 bases). Germline CDR1 reads LNHDA; CDR2 reads SQIVND (reference sequence). This CDR3 contains 13 residues. The V gene lost 6 bases and the J gene lost 1 base, with 10 bases spanning the gap. The CDR3 is CASSHRRSYEQYF. The CDR3 DNA reads TGTGCCAGTAGCCACAGGCGGTCCTACGAGCAGTACTTC.

V is TRBV5-1 and J is TRBJ1-1; 7 bases match TRBD1. Germline CDR1 is SGHRS and CDR2 is YFSETQ. The CDR3 length is 17 residues. V lost 0 bases and J lost 0; bases outside the gene matches: 8. The CDR3 region is CASSLAPTDRLNTEAFF. CDR3 nucleotides: TGCGCCAGCAGCTTGGCCCCCACGGACAGGTTGAACACTGAAGCTTTCTTT.

The rearrangement links TRBV6-1 to TRBJ2-7; 7 bases match TRBD1. There are 14 residues in the CDR3. The ends lost 0 bases at V and 1 base at J; junction bases unmatched: 0. CDR1 is MNHNS and CDR2 is SASEGT in the germline V gene. In DNA, the CDR3 is TGTGCCAGCAGTGAAGCGGACAGGTCCTACGAGCAGTACTTC. Its protein is CASSEADRSYEQYF.

V is TRBV7-6 and J is TRBJ1-3, with TRBD1 matching over 8 bases. The germline V gene has CDR1 SGHVS and CDR2 FNYEAQ. The CDR3 consists of 16 residues. The V gene end was trimmed by 1 base and the J gene end by 2 bases; junction bases not matched to a gene: 4. Here the CDR3 reads CASSLGTGGAGNTIYF. For the CDR3, the DNA is TGTGCCAGCAGCTTAGGTACAGGGGGTGCTGGAAACACCATATATTTT.

CDR3 in amino acids: CASSLPHNGQGVYEQYF. In nucleotides, the CDR3 is TGTGCCAGCAGCTTACCCCACAATGGGCAGGGGGTCTACGAGCAGTACTTC. The chain carries TRBV7-6 and TRBJ2-7; 7 bases are a match to TRBD1. Germline assignment: CDR1 SGHVS and CDR2 FNYEAQ. J gave up 3 bases and V 2 bases, and 13 bases lay outside the gene matches. The CDR3 is 17 amino acids.

This clone has only one observation. V is TRBV2 and J is TRBJ2-2, with 7 bases aligning to TRBD2. Trimming cost V 6 bases and J 3 bases; bases outside gene matches: 7. The CDR3 loop spans 15 amino acids. Germline assignment: CDR1 SNHLY and CDR2 FYNNEI. CDR3 coding DNA: TGTGCCAGCAGCCCCTCTGCGGGGGACACCGGGGAGCTGTTTTTT. As protein: CASSPSAGDTGELFF.

The CDR3, as DNA: TGTGCCAGCAGCTTGGATGGCAGGGCCTCCTATGGCTACACCTTC. Translation gives CASSLDGRASYGYTF. The chain combines TRBV5-5 with TRBJ1-2; perhaps TRBD1 as D (5 bases). Germline-derived CDR1 and CDR2 are SGHKS and YYEKEE (reference sequence). Trimming stripped 0 bases from V and 4 bases from J, with 13 bases between. The CDR3 loop spans 15 amino acids.

The CDR3 DNA sequence: TGTGCCTGGGCCCGGGGGGACAGGGGCTTCACTGAAGCTTTCTTT. Translating it yields CAWARGDRGFTEAFF. The chain couples TRBV30 to TRBJ1-1; 10 bases line up with TRBD1. This CDR3 contains 15 residues. Losses at the gene ends were 5 bases for V and 4 bases for J; bases not matched to a gene: 10. Germline lookup yields CDR1 GTSNPN and CDR2 SVGIG (reference sequence).

The rearrangement joins TRBV6-6 to TRBJ1-2, with TRBD1 identical over 10 bases. The germline CDR1 and CDR2 sequences are MNHNY and SVGAGI (reference sequence). The trim removed 5 bases at V and 5 bases at J, leaving 8 bases unmatched. This CDR3 is 15 amino acids long. The CDR3 bases are TGTGCCAGCAGTAGAGGACAGGGGGGATCGTATGGCTACACCTTC. Translated, it gives CASSRGQGGSYGYTF.

The V gene is TRBV7-3, the J gene TRBJ2-1; perhaps TRBD1 as D (6 bases). CDR3 length: 16 residues. V lost 5 bases and J lost 1, with 15 bases in between. Germline values: CDR1 SGHTA, CDR2 FQGTGA. The CDR3 sequence: CASSRHRVQSYNEQFF. The CDR3 coding sequence is TGTGCCAGCAGCCGTCACAGGGTTCAGTCCTACAATGAGCAGTTCTTC. Full variable domain (remainder filled in from reference TRBV7-3 and TRBJ2-1): GAGVSQTPSNKVTEKGKYVELRCDPISGHTALYWYRQSLGQGPEFLIYFQGTGAADDSGLPNDRFFAVRPEGSVSTLKIQRTERGDSAVYLCASSRHRVQSYNEQFFGPGTRLTVL.

This chain joins TRBV27 and TRBJ2-1; D might be TRBD2 (6 bases). The germline V gene has CDR1 MNHEY and CDR2 SMNVEV (reference sequence). The CDR3 contains 16 residues. Trimming pared 5 bases from V and 6 bases from J, leaving 20 bases between. The CDR3 DNA reads TGTGCCAGCAGTCCTTTCCGGGACTCGCGGGGCAATGAGCAGTTCTTC. Its translation: CASSPFRDSRGNEQFF.

The chain has TRBV15 and TRBJ2-7, with TRBD2 matching over 14 bases. This CDR3 region has 17 residues. Trimming cost V 0 bases and J 5 bases; bases outside gene matches: 6. Germline CDR1 reads LNHNV; CDR2 reads YYDKDF (reference sequence). The CDR3 sequence is CATSRDFGTSGSNEQYF. The CDR3 DNA reads TGTGCCACCAGCAGAGATTTCGGGACTAGCGGGAGCAACGAGCAGTACTTC.

J is TRBJ1-4 and V is TRBV30; no firm D call. V lost 8 bases to trimming and J lost 8 bases, with 18 bases between them. The CDR3 length is 13 residues. The germline V gene has CDR1 GTSNPN and CDR2 SVGIG (reference sequence). The CDR3 DNA reads as TGTGCCGCAATCCGGGAAGACGAAGAAAAACTGTTTTTT. Translated, it gives CAAIREDEEKLFF.

The chain carries TRBV7-9 and TRBJ2-7, with unresolved D. Germline CDR1 and CDR2: SEHNR and FQNEAQ (reference sequence). This CDR3 is 13 amino acids long. Trimming pared 5 bases from V and 5 bases from J, leaving 13 bases between. The CDR3 region is CASSPPGRDEQYF. Written as DNA, the CDR3 is TGTGCCAGCAGCCCCCCGGGTCGGGACGAGCAGTACTTC.

The J gene is TRBJ2-7, the V gene TRBV29-1; 7 positions match TRBD1. Germline V gene data show CDR1 as SQVTM and CDR2 as ANQGSEA. This CDR3 has 14 amino acids. V was pared by 4 bases and J by 3 bases, with 9 bases of the junction left unmatched. The CDR3, as DNA: TGCAGCGTTGTGGCCGGGACAGATTACTACGAGCAGTACTTC. Residues: CSVVAGTDYYEQYF.

CDR3 region: CASSPSGFDSPLHF. The DNA of the CDR3 is TGTGCCAGCAGTCCGTCGGGATTCGATTCACCCCTCCACTTT. The chain recombines TRBV6-5 with TRBJ1-6; no definite D call. Germline CDR1 reads MNHEY; CDR2 reads SVGAGI. Trimming cost V 5 bases and J 8 bases, with 13 bases left between them. This CDR3 spans 14 amino acids.

This clone showed up just a few times. The chain joins TRBV29-1 to TRBJ2-7; D may be TRBD2 (5 bases). This CDR3 has 15 amino acids. Germline CDR1 and CDR2: SQVTM and ANQGSEA. Between the trimmed V and J ends, which lost 4 bases and 5 bases, there was a span of 21 bases. The chain's CDR3 is CSVVPLTRVSNEQYF. DNA of the CDR3: TGCAGCGTTGTCCCTTTGACGAGGGTCAGCAACGAGCAGTACTTC.

This clone was observed once. The chain combines TRBV9 with TRBJ2-2; weak D call: TRBD1 (6 bases). Between the trimmed V and J ends, which lost 4 bases and 7 bases, there was a span of 20 bases. The CDR3 has 16 amino acids. Germline CDR1 reads SGDLS; CDR2 reads YYNGEE. CDR3 sequence (DNA): TGTGCCAGCAGCACGAGCCTCACAGGGCTAGGCGGGGAGCTGTTTTTT. It specifies CASSTSLTGLGGELFF.